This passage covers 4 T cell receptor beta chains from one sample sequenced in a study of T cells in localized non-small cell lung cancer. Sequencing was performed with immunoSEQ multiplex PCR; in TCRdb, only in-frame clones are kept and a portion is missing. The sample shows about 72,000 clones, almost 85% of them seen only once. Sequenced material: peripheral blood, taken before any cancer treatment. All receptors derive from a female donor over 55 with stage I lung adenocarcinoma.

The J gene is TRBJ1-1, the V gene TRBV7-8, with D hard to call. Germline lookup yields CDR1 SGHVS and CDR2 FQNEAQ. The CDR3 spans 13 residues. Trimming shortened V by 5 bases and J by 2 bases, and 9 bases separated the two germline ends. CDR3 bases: TGTGCCAGCAGCCAGATATTAAACACTGAAGCTTTCTTT. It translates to CASSQILNTEAFF.

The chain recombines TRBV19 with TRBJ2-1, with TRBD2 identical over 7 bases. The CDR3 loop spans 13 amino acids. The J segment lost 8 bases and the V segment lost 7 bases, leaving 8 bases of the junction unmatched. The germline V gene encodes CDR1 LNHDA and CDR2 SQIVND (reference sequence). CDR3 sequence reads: CASMRAGRDEQFF. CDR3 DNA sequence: TGTGCCAGTATGAGGGCAGGGAGGGATGAGCAGTTCTTC.

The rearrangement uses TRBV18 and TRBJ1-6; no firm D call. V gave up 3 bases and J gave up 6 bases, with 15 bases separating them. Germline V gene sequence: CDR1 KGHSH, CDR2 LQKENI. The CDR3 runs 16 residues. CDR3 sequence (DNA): TGTGCCAGCTCACCCCGGGGAGAGGGATCTAATTCACCCCTCCACTTT. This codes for CASSPRGEGSNSPLHF.

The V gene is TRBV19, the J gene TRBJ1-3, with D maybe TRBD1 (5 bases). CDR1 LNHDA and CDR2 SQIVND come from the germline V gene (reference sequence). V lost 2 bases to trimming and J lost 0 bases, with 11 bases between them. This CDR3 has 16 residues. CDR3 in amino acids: CASSIMGGTSGNTIYF. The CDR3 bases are TGTGCCAGTAGTATAATGGGGGGAACCTCTGGAAACACCATATATTTT. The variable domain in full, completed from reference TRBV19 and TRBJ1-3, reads DGGITQSPKYLFRKEGQNVTLSCEQNLNHDAMYWYRQDPGQGLRLIYYSQIVNDFQKGDIAEGYSVSREKKESFPLTVTSAQKNPTAFYLCASSIMGGTSGNTIYFGEGSWLTVV.